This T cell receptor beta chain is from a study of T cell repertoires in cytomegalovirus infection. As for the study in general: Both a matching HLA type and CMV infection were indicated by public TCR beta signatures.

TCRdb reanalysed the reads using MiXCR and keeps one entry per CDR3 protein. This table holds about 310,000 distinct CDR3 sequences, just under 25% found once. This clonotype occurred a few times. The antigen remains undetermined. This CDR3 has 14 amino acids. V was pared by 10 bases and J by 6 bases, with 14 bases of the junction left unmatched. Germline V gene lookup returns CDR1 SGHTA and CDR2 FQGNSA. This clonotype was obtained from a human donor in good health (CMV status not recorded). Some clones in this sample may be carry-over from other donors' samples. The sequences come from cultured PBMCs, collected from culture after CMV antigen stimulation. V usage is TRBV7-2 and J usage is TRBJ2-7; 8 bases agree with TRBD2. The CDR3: CATSPPPGGPEQYV. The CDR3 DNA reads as TGTGCCACCTCCCCCCCCCCGGGAGGGCCCGAGCAGTACGTC.